This T cell receptor (beta chain) was captured by sequencing in a study of Ad26.COV2.S vaccination and SARS-CoV-2 variants (dated by TCRdb to 2020 to 2023). Study-level background: The specificity and breadth of SARS-CoV-2-reactive T cell receptors after Ad26.COV2.S vaccination were assessed by TCRbeta repertoire sequencing. The TCR-sequenced set comprised about 32 samples: about 19 Ad26.COV2.S vaccine recipients, 5 placebo recipients and 8 SARS-CoV-2 convalescent individuals.

The full study reports these points: After vaccination, substantial breadth of spike-specific CD8+ and CD4+ T cell responses was reported. According to the authors, total T cell responses may have been underestimated by the TCR breadth and depth analyses. Vaccine and placebo recipients had comparable non-spike TCR breadth, which fits with the vaccine containing only spike. Higher spike-specific TCR breadth was observed in Ad26.COV2.S recipients than in placebo recipients (P = 0.0014).

Including the terminal cysteine and phenylalanine, the CDR3 comprises 13 residues. Only the CDR3 region is kept as DNA, spanning 39 bases read in frame from base 1. From the germline V gene, CDR1 is SGHAT and CDR2 is FQNNGV. Trimming leaves V shorter by 10 bases and J shorter by 6 bases, with the junction holding 7 bases beyond the gene matches. The immunoSEQ Assay was the method used to sequence TCRbeta CDR3 regions. After extraction, genomic DNA underwent amplification by bias-controlled multiplex PCR, followed by high-throughput sequencing. Per the original workflow: Collapsing and filtering of sequences were performed to quantify the absolute abundance of each unique TCRbeta CDR3 region. T cell fraction was estimated by normalization of TCRbeta template counts to usable DNA, with usable DNA being measured through amplification of reference genes present in all nucleated cells. Repertoire TCRs were annotated as SARS-CoV-2-specific by exact matching of V gene, CDR3 amino acid sequence and J gene to a known reactive TCR set. The reference SARS-CoV-2 TCR set was obtained from MIRA and was filtered for enrichment in COVID-19-positive ImmuneCODE repertoires, whereby public or cross-reactive TCRs were removed. Drawing on the MIRA antigens, annotated TCRs were analysed further at the level of specific ORF or position within ORF. Breadth was defined as annotated unique rearrangements over total unique productive rearrangements; depth was the summed frequency of those rearrangements. Two-sided Wilcoxon rank-sum tests were used to compare TCR breadth between groups. Imported from immuneACCESS, the table was reduced by TCRdb to in-frame sequences with V and J called. These copies leave out some clones; in studies compared against another copy, an unresolved V gene accounts for under half, and the cause of the remainder is not known. V and J calls and clone size are given by that table; D and trimming were obtained from the DNA. This sample has around 170,000 clones in its table, and roughly 87% of those were observed once. The ten most abundant clones make up over 4.5% of the sample.

Notes on this clone: Its recognized antigen is unknown. Base qualities are missing; no much larger clone stands one base away.

This sample's time point label indicates: individuals recovered from natural SARS-CoV-2 infection. This receptor was taken from a human donor who had recovered from COVID-19. Sequenced material: peripheral blood, taken after recovery from COVID-19. Recombination connected TRBV11-2 to TRBJ2-7, with TRBD1 matching 12 junction bases. The CDR3 region reads CATRGQGAIEQYF. Read as DNA, the sequence is TGTGCCACCCGGGGACAGGGGGCGATCGAGCAGTACTTC.